The 18 T cell receptor beta chains reported below all come from one sample, sequenced in a study of T cells in localized non-small cell lung cancer. Assay: immunoSEQ multiplex PCR; the TCRdb copy retains only in-frame clones and omits some. The sample records under 95,000 clones, approximately 80% being singletons. Material: peripheral blood, obtained before any cancer treatment. All receptors derive from a female donor over 55 with stage I lung adenocarcinoma.

V usage is TRBV9 and J usage is TRBJ1-2, with a possible D match to TRBD1 (5 bases). The germline V gene has CDR1 SGDLS and CDR2 YYNGEE. V gave up 3 bases and J gave up 4 bases, with 16 bases separating them. CDR3 length: 15 residues. CDR3 sequence reads: CASSGRQPLIYGYTF. The CDR3 nucleotides are TGTGCCAGCAGCGGGCGACAGCCCCTAATCTATGGCTACACCTTC.

The rearrangement uses TRBV19 and TRBJ1-2, with D maybe TRBD1 (5 bases). Per the germline V gene, CDR1 is LNHDA and CDR2 is SQIVND (reference sequence). The V end lost 7 bases, the J end lost 2 bases, and 14 bases lay between the germline ends. The CDR3 loop spans 14 amino acids. Written as DNA, the CDR3 is TGTGCCAGTAAGCCGGGACCACCGAACTATGGCTACACCTTC. Protein product: CASKPGPPNYGYTF.

This clone appeared many times. The chain links TRBV7-2 to TRBJ2-1; no clear D. Trimming stripped 2 bases from V and 4 bases from J, with 6 bases between. Per germline, CDR1 SGHTA and CDR2 FQGNSA. The CDR3 contains 13 residues. The CDR3 DNA is TGTGCCAGCAGCTTACAACTGTACAATGAGCAGTTCTTC. It translates to CASSLQLYNEQFF.

This clone was seen a handful of times. The rearrangement joins TRBV6-5 to TRBJ1-4, with TRBD1 as a possible D gene (5 bases). Trimming took 5 bases from V and 3 from J, leaving 13 bases between them. The CDR3 runs 15 residues. Germline lookup yields CDR1 MNHEY and CDR2 SVGAGI. Written as DNA, the CDR3 is TGTGCCAGCAGTGGGACGGGACTGCCTAATGAAAAACTGTTTTTT. As protein: CASSGTGLPNEKLFF.

This chain joins TRBV28 and TRBJ2-3, with 8 nucleotides matching TRBD1. J was trimmed by 6 bases and V by 4 bases; bases with no gene match: 9. The CDR3 length is 15 residues. Germline assignment: CDR1 MDHEN and CDR2 SYDVKM. The CDR3 here is CASSSSGQGRDTQYF. CDR3 sequence (DNA): TGTGCCAGCAGTTCTAGTGGACAGGGACGGGATACGCAGTATTTT.

The chain links TRBV5-4 to TRBJ2-1; D is unresolved. V lost 1 base and J lost 4, with 15 bases in between. Germline CDR1 SGHNT, CDR2 YYREEE (reference sequence). The CDR3 runs to 16 residues. CDR3 nucleotide sequence: TGTGCCAGCAGCTTGAAACTGTTGGATAGATACAATGAGCAGTTCTTC. As protein: CASSLKLLDRYNEQFF. Using reference TRBV5-4 and TRBJ2-1 for the parts outside the CDR3, the full variable domain is ETGVTQSPTHLIKTRGQQVTLRCSSQSGHNTVSWYQQALGQGPQFIFQYYREEENGRGNFPPRFSGLQFPNYSSELNVNALELDDSALYLCASSLKLLDRYNEQFFGPGTRLTVL.

The chain recombines TRBV9 with TRBJ1-3; D call uncertain. V lost 2 bases and J lost 2, with 8 bases in between. Germline-derived CDR1 and CDR2 are SGDLS and YYNGEE. This CDR3 is 14 amino acids long. CDR3 sequence reads: CASSVWLTGNTIYF. The CDR3 region has the DNA TGTGCCAGCAGCGTGTGGTTAACTGGAAACACCATATATTTT.

In DNA form, the CDR3 reads TGTGCCAGCAGCTTGGCAGGGTCGAATGAGCAGTTCTTC. It encodes CASSLAGSNEQFF. This chain uses TRBV5-6 with TRBJ2-1, with D possibly being TRBD1 (5 bases). The germline gives CDR1 SGHDT, CDR2 YYEEEE. Trimming shortened V by 0 bases and J by 7 bases, and 8 bases separated the two germline ends. CDR3 length equals 13 residues.

The chain couples TRBV27 to TRBJ1-5; 9 nucleotides line up with TRBD1. The CDR3 is made up of 14 amino acids. Germline assignment: CDR1 MNHEY and CDR2 SMNVEV (reference sequence). V gave up 10 bases and J gave up 4 bases; unmatched junction bases: 8. The CDR3 is CATRGTGRNQPQHF. The DNA for the CDR3 is TGTGCCACCCGCGGGACAGGGAGGAATCAGCCCCAGCATTTT.

This sequence joins TRBV5-6 and TRBJ2-5; 7 bases match TRBD2. V lost 4 bases, J lost 2 bases, and 8 bases stayed unmatched. The CDR3 consists of 15 residues. Germline-derived CDR1 and CDR2 are SGHDT and YYEEEE. The CDR3 DNA reads as TGTGCCAGCAGCCGAGGGAGGGCCTCTCAAGAGACCCAGTACTTC. This translates into CASSRGRASQETQYF.

The chain carries TRBV7-6 and TRBJ2-5; D remains ambiguous. Germline V gene lookup returns CDR1 SGHVS and CDR2 FNYEAQ. This CDR3 has 19 residues. V lost 2 bases, J lost 1 base, and 23 bases lay in between. The DNA of the CDR3 is TGTGCCAGCAGCTTAAGAACCCACACCCCATCGGGTATCCAAGAGACCCAGTACTTC. Residues: CASSLRTHTPSGIQETQYF.

This chain connects TRBV7-2 to TRBJ1-2; 7 bases align to TRBD1. CDR1 SGHTA and CDR2 FQGNSA come from the germline V gene. V lost 5 bases to trimming and J lost 8 bases; unmatched junction nucleotides: 20. This CDR3 has 17 residues. The CDR3 DNA is TGTGCCAGCAGCCCAACCCAAGACAGGGCCGAGGCTGGCGGCTACACCTTC. Translation gives CASSPTQDRAEAGGYTF.

This chain connects TRBV30 to TRBJ1-2; weak D call: TRBD1 (6 bases). The germline V and J ends were trimmed by 5 bases and 0 bases, with 13 bases remaining between them. Germline CDR1 GTSNPN, CDR2 SVGIG (reference sequence). This CDR3 has 14 residues. This CDR3 reads CAWDPGQTNYGYTF. In DNA, the CDR3 is TGTGCCTGGGACCCGGGACAAACTAACTATGGCTACACCTTC.

V and J are TRBV7-2 and TRBJ2-5, with D hard to call. Trimming took 1 base from V and 5 from J, leaving 14 bases between them. CDR3 length equals 15 residues. The germline V gene has CDR1 SGHTA and CDR2 FQGNSA. The chain's CDR3 is CASSLEPLDYETQYF. The DNA of the CDR3 is TGTGCCAGCAGCTTAGAGCCCCTAGATTACGAGACCCAGTACTTC.

The rearrangement links TRBV6-6 to TRBJ1-1; 8 bases agree with TRBD1. The junction had 4 bases not matched to a gene; V was cut back by 2 bases and J by 2 bases. CDR1 MNHNY and CDR2 SVGAGI come from the germline V gene (reference sequence). This CDR3 contains 15 residues. The CDR3 is CASSYAGQGNTEAFF. The CDR3 region has the DNA TGTGCCAGCAGTTACGCCGGACAGGGAAACACTGAAGCTTTCTTT.

There are a few counts of this clone. The chain employs TRBV19 and TRBJ1-1; no definite D call. The CDR3 length is 13 residues. Germline V CDR1 and CDR2: LNHDA, SQIVND (reference sequence). V gave up 3 bases and J gave up 3 bases, with 8 bases separating them. CDR3 coding DNA: TGTGCCAGTAGTATTTCCGCCGACACTGAAGCTTTCTTT. It encodes CASSISADTEAFF.

The chain joins TRBV5-1 to TRBJ2-2; the match to TRBD2 covers 10 bases. There are 15 residues in the CDR3. V gave up 4 bases and J gave up 3 bases; unmatched junction bases: 3. Germline CDR1 and CDR2: SGHRS and YFSETQ. The CDR3 loop reads CASSLSGGYTGELFF. The CDR3 bases are TGCGCCAGCAGCCTTAGCGGGGGGTACACCGGGGAGCTGTTTTTT. The full variable domain, with the rest looked up from reference TRBV5-1 and TRBJ2-2, is KAGVTQTPRYLIKTRGQQVTLSCSPISGHRSVSWYQQTPGQGLQFLFEYFSETQRNKGNFPGRFSGRQFSNSRSEMNVSTLELGDSALYLCASSLSGGYTGELFFGEGSRLTVL.

The chain joins TRBV7-3 to TRBJ2-7; D possibly corresponds to TRBD1 (6 bases). Germline V lookup: CDR1 SGHTA, CDR2 FQGTGA. Between the trimmed V and J ends, which lost 7 bases and 7 bases, there was a span of 20 bases. The CDR3 has 14 amino acids. The DNA of the CDR3 is TGTGCCAGCACCCTAGAGGGGGTTCGGCGGGAGCAGTACTTC. Encoded protein: CASTLEGVRREQYF.